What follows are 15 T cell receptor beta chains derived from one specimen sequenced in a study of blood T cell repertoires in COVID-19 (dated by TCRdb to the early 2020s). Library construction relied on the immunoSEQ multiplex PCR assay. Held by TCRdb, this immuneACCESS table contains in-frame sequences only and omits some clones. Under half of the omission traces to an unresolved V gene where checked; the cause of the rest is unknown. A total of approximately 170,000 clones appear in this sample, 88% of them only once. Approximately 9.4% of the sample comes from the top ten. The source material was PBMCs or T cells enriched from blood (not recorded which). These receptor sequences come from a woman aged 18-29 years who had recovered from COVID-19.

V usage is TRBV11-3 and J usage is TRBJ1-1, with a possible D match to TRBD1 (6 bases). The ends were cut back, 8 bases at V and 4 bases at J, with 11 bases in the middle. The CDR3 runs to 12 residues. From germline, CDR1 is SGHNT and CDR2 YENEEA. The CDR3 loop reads CASAGVGTEAFF. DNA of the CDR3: TGTGCCAGCGCAGGGGTTGGCACTGAAGCTTTCTTT.

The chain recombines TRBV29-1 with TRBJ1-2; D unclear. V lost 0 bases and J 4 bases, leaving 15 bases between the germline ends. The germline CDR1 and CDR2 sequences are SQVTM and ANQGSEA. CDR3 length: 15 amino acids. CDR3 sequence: CSVEDPPGLSYGYTF. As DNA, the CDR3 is TGCAGCGTTGAAGACCCCCCGGGATTGAGCTATGGCTACACCTTC.

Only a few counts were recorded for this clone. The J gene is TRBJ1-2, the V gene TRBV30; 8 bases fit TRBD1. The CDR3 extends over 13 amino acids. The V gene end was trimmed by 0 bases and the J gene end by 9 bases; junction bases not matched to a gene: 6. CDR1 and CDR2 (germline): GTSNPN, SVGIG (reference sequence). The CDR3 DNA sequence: TGTGCCTGGAGTGTTTCGCAGGGGGCGAGCTACACCTTC. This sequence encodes CAWSVSQGASYTF. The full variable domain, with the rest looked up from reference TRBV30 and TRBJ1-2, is SQTIHQWPATLVQPVGSPLSLECTVEGTSNPNLYWYRQAAGRGLQLLFYSVGIGQISSEVPQNLSASRPQDRQFILSSKKLLLSDSGFYLCAWSVSQGASYTFGSGTRLTVV.

CDR3 sequence: CASSFTANTSGGPQSSYEQYF. CDR3 nucleotide sequence: TGTGCCAGCAGTTTCACTGCAAATACTAGCGGGGGGCCCCAAAGCTCCTACGAGCAGTACTTC. The gene calls are TRBV2 and TRBJ2-7; 12 bases align to TRBD2. Germline V gene lookup returns CDR1 SNHLY and CDR2 FYNNEI. CDR3 length: 21 amino acids. V lost 5 bases, J lost 0 bases, and 20 bases stayed unmatched.

CDR3 sequence: CASRQGFSGNTIYF. In DNA, the CDR3 is TGTGCCAGTAGACAGGGATTCTCTGGAAACACCATATATTTT. The V gene is TRBV19, the J gene TRBJ1-3; D may be TRBD1 (6 bases). The germline V and J ends were trimmed by 6 bases and 0 bases, with 9 bases remaining between them. The V gene's germline CDR1 is LNHDA and CDR2 SQIVND (reference sequence). The CDR3 loop spans 14 amino acids.

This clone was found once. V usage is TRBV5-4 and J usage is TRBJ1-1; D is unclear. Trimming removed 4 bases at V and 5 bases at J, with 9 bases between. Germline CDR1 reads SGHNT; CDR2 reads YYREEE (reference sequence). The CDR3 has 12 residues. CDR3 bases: TGTGCCAGCAGCCGGGGTTGGACTGAAGCTTTCTTT. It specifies CASSRGWTEAFF.

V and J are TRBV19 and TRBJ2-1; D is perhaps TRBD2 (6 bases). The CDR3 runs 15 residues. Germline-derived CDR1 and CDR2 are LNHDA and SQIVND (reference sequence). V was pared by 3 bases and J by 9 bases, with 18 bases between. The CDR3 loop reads CASSIPFSGTGEQFF. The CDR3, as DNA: TGTGCCAGTAGTATTCCCTTTAGCGGTACGGGTGAGCAGTTCTTC.

CDR3 residues: CASSPLTGTPGTQYF. CDR3 in DNA: TGTGCCAGCAGCCCCCTAACCGGGACTCCCGGTACGCAGTATTTT. V and J are TRBV7-3 and TRBJ2-3; possibly TRBD2 for D (6 bases). The CDR3 length is 15 residues. The V and J ends lost 5 bases and 8 bases respectively, with 20 bases between them. CDR1 and CDR2 (germline): SGHTA, FQGTGA.

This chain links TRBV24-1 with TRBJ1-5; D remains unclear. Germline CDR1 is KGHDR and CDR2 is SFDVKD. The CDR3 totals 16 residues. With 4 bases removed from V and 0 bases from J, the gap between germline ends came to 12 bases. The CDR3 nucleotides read TGTGCCACCAGTGAATCTGGCGGGGATAGCAATCAGCCCCAGCATTTT. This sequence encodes CATSESGGDSNQPQHF.

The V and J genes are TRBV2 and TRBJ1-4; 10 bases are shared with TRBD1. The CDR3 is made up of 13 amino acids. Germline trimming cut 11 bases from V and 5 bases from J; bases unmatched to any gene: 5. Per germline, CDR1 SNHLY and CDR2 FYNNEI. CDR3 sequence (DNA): TGTGCCGGCGACAGGGGGCAGAATGAAAAACTGTTTTTT. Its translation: CAGDRGQNEKLFF.

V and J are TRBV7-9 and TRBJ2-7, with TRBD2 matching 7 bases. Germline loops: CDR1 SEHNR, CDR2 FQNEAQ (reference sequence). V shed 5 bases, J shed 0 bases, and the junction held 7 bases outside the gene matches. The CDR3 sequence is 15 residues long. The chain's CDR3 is CASSPGRAVSYEQYF. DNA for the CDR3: TGTGCCAGCAGCCCTGGGAGGGCGGTCTCCTACGAGCAGTACTTC.

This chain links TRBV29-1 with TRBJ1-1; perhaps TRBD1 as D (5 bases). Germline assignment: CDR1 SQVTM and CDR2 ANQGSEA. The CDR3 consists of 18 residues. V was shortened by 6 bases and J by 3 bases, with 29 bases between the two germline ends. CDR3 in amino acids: CSVIPPRRGRMEDTEAFF. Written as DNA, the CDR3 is TGCAGCGTAATTCCCCCCCGGAGGGGTCGAATGGAAGACACTGAAGCTTTCTTT.

The CDR3 bases are TGTGCCAGCAGCTCAAGACAGGGGCCTCCGGGCAATGAGCAGTTCTTC. Translation: CASSSRQGPPGNEQFF. The rearrangement uses TRBV7-9 and TRBJ2-1; TRBD1 matches 8 bases. The CDR3 runs 16 residues. Unmatched junction bases numbered 11, after V lost 4 bases and J lost 6 bases. Germline CDR1 reads SEHNR; CDR2 reads FQNEAQ (reference sequence).

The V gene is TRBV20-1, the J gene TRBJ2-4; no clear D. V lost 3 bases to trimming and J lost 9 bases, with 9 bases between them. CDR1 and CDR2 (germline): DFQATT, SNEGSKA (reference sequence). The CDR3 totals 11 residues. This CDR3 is CSARRLGIQYF. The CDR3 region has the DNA TGCAGTGCTAGGCGGCTCGGCATTCAGTACTTC.

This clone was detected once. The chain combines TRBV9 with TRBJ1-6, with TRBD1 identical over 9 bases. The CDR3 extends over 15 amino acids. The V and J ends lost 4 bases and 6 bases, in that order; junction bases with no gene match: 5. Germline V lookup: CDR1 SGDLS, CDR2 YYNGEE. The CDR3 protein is CASSTTGGFNSPLHF. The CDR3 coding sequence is TGTGCCAGCAGCACCACAGGGGGCTTTAATTCACCCCTCCACTTT. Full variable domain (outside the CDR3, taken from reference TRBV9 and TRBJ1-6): DSGVTQTPKHLITATGQRVTLRCSPRSGDLSVYWYQQSLDQGLQFLIQYYNGEERAKGNILERFSAQQFPDLHSELNLSSLELGDSALYFCASSTTGGFNSPLHFGNGTRLTVT.